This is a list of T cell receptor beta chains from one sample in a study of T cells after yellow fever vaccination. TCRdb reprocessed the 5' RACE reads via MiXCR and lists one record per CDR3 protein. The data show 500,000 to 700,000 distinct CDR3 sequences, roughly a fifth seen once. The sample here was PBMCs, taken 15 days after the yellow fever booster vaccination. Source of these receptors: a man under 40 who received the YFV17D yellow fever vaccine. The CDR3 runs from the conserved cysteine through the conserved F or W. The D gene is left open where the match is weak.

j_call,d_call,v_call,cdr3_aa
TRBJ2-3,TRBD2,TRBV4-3,CASSQELAVTDTQYF
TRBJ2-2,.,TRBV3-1,CASSQVVGELFF
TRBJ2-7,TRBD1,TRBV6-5,CASSLGTGRSYEQYF
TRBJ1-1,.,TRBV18,CASSLQGPPQKTEAFF
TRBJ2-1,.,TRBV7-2,CASSQAAAGSTQFF
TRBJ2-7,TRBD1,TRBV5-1,CASSGTGDHEQYF
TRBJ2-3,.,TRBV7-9,CASSYNTDTQYF
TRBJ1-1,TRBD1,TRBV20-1,CSAPGQPNTEAFF
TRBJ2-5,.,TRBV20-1,CSAVPLGEETQYF
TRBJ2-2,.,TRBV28,CASSPPQASNTGELFF
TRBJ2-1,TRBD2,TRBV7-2,CASSLEAGGPFF
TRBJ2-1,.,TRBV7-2,CASSLAAGGGTRVREQFF
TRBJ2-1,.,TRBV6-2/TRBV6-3,CASSTRQNYNEQFF
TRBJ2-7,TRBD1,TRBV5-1,CASRYITGTVSYEQYF
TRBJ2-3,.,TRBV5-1,CASSLYGLGSTDTQYF
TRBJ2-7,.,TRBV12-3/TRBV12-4,CASSLTTVYEQYF
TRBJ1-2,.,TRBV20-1,CSAPPEGYTF
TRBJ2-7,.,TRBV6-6,CASSGNYEQYF
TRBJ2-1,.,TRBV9,CASSVGLGYNEQFF
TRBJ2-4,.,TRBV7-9,CASSLRGSSIQYF
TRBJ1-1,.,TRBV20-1,CSASGRTEAFF
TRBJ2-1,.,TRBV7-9,CASSPREQFF
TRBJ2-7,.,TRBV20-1,CSANLGSNEQYF